This T cell receptor (beta chain) comes out of a study of vaccination and CD4 T cells after COVID-19. Germline V lookup: CDR1 SNHLY, CDR2 FYNNEI. V lost 6 bases and J lost 0, with 12 bases in between. The CDR3 spans 15 residues. The sample's treatment: roughly ten-day PBMC culture with coronavirus spike peptide pools or control peptides (ViraFEST assay). The Oncomine TCR Beta short-read assay sequenced DNA from cultured CD4+ T cells. TCRdb processed the PCR reads anew with MiXCR; each CDR3 protein has one entry. The sample has under 30,000 distinct CDR3 sequences; approximately 48% are singletons. Comment on this clonotype: What it recognizes is unknown.

The starting material was CD4+ T cells from blood, cultured in vitro, obtained before SARS-CoV-2 vaccination. This clonotype was sampled from a human donor who received a COVID-19 vaccine. The V and J genes are TRBV2 and TRBJ1-5; D perhaps matches TRBD1 (5 bases). This chain's CDR3 is CASRYRLSSNQPQHF. The CDR3 nucleotides are TGTGCCAGCAGGTACAGGTTGTCTAGCAATCAGCCCCAGCATTTT.